This entry lists 15 T cell receptor beta chains sequenced from one sample in a study of T cell responses to AZD1222 COVID-19 vaccine. Using immunoSEQ multiplex PCR, the repertoire was profiled, and TCRdb retains in-frame clones only, with some absent. Of tens of thousands of clones listed, 89% are singletons. The sequenced sample was peripheral blood, obtained 28 days after the second AZD1222 dose. These TCRs come from an adult who received the AZD1222 COVID-19 vaccine.

The chain is built from TRBV20-1 and TRBJ2-5; maybe TRBD2 (6 bases). The CDR3 spans 13 residues. Germline-derived CDR1 and CDR2 are DFQATT and SNEGSKA (reference sequence). Between the trimmed V and J ends, which lost 3 bases and 5 bases, there was a span of 13 bases. CDR3 DNA sequence: TGCAGTGCTAGTGTCCTAGCGAGGGAGACCCAGTACTTC. Protein product: CSASVLARETQYF.

This chain links TRBV6-6 with TRBJ1-1; no firm D call. The CDR3 is 12 amino acids. Trimming pared 0 bases from V and 8 bases from J, leaving 7 bases between. CDR1 and CDR2 (germline): MNHNY, SVGAGI (reference sequence). CDR3 loop: CASSYSLQEAFF. CDR3 coding DNA: TGTGCCAGCAGTTACTCTCTACAGGAAGCTTTCTTT.

Details on this clone: One end of the junction does not line up with germline, which may come from a read error. The J gene is TRBJ2-4, the V gene TRBV7-3; a possible D gene is TRBD1 (7 bases). The CDR3 loop spans 12 amino acids. Per germline, CDR1 SGHTA and CDR2 FQGTGA. CDR3 DNA sequence: TGTGCCAGCAGCTTAGGGGGGACAGACCTTATCTTC. Its protein is CASSLGGTDLIF.

The chain links TRBV7-8 to TRBJ1-3; 7 bases match TRBD1. CDR3 length equals 16 residues. The V segment lost 2 bases and the J segment 6 bases; nucleotides outside the gene matches: 10. Germline V CDR1 and CDR2: SGHVS, FQNEAQ. The CDR3 protein is CASSLSWTGVENTIYF. CDR3 in DNA: TGTGCCAGCAGCTTAAGTTGGACAGGAGTGGAAAACACCATATATTTT. The entire variable domain, with the rest obtained from reference TRBV7-8 and TRBJ1-3, is as follows: GAGVSQSPRYKVAKRGQDVALRCDPISGHVSLFWYQQALGQGPEFLTYFQNEAQLDKSGLPSDRFFAERPEGSVSTLKIQRTQQEDSAVYLCASSLSWTGVENTIYFGEGSWLTVV.

CDR3 in amino acids: CASRNREYGYTF. DNA of the CDR3: TGTGCCAGCAGAAACAGGGAATATGGCTACACCTTC. The genes are TRBV3-1 (or the pseudogene TRBV3-2) and TRBJ1-2; possibly TRBD1 for D (6 bases). V lost 6 bases to trimming and J lost 5 bases, with 10 bases between them. This CDR3 region has 12 residues. Germline V gene data show CDR1 as LGHDT and CDR2 as YNNKEL (reference sequence).

V gene TRBV5-1 combines with J gene TRBJ2-7; TRBD1 is a possible D gene (7 bases). The V end was cut by 3 bases, the J end by 1 base, with 11 bases between. CDR1 SGHRS and CDR2 YFSETQ come from the germline V gene. The length of the CDR3 is 14 residues. CDR3 sequence: CASSWGDSSYEQYF. In DNA, the CDR3 is TGCGCCAGCAGCTGGGGGGACAGTTCCTACGAGCAGTACTTC.

The chain recombines TRBV27 with TRBJ2-6, with TRBD1 matching over 8 bases. The germline CDR1 and CDR2 sequences are MNHEY and SMNVEV (reference sequence). Unmatched junction bases numbered 7, after V lost 6 bases and J lost 0 bases. CDR3 length: 17 amino acids. The chain's CDR3 is CASSAGTGLSGANVLTF. The CDR3 DNA reads TGTGCCAGCAGCGCCGGGACAGGACTCTCTGGGGCCAACGTCCTGACTTTC.

This clone was counted a single time. The chain couples TRBV5-4 to TRBJ1-3; the D is unclear. CDR3 length: 16 residues. Germline loops: CDR1 SGHNT, CDR2 YYREEE (reference sequence). V lost 1 base, J lost 4 bases, and 15 bases lay in between. Here the CDR3 DNA reads TGTGCCAGCAGCTTGAGGGAGGGTGTTTCAGGAAACACCATATATTTT. Its translation is CASSLREGVSGNTIYF.

The chain links TRBV7-9 to TRBJ2-5; 7 bases align to TRBD2. J was trimmed by 10 bases and V by 0 bases; bases with no gene match: 8. The CDR3 totals 14 residues. CDR1 and CDR2 from the germline V gene are SEHNR and FQNEAQ (reference sequence). CDR3 loop: CASSLAVRGGDQYF. The CDR3 DNA is TGTGCCAGCAGCTTAGCGGTCCGGGGAGGGGACCAGTACTTC.

The chain carries TRBV5-8 and TRBJ1-4; 7 bases agree with TRBD1. The CDR3 is 14 residues long. The junction had 4 bases not matched to a gene; V was cut back by 0 bases and J by 8 bases. Germline V CDR1 and CDR2: SGHTS, YDEGEE. The CDR3 sequence: CASSLGQGAEKLFF. The CDR3 DNA follows: TGTGCCAGCAGCTTGGGACAGGGTGCGGAAAAACTGTTTTTT.

The V gene is TRBV23-1, the J gene TRBJ2-7; D is perhaps TRBD1 (6 bases). TRBV23-1 counts as an open reading frame of uncertain function. The CDR3 covers 15 residues. The CDR3 sequence is CAISSLQGWPYEQYV. CDR3 nucleotides: TGCGCCATCAGTTCTCTGCAGGGGTGGCCCTACGAGCAGTACGTC.

Written as DNA, the CDR3 is TGCAGTGCTAGTGCCTTCGGGGCAGGGATAAACACTGAAGCTTTCTTT. Protein: CSASAFGAGINTEAFF. The chain carries TRBV20-1 and TRBJ1-1; TRBD1 might be the D (5 bases). The CDR3 contains 16 residues. The V gene lost 3 bases and the J gene lost 2 bases, with 19 bases spanning the gap. The germline V gene encodes CDR1 DFQATT and CDR2 SNEGSKA (reference sequence).

CDR3 loop: CATSRGTSLVYSNQPQHF. The CDR3 bases are TGTGCCACCAGCAGAGGGACCTCTCTAGTTTATAGCAATCAGCCCCAGCATTTT. The V and J genes are TRBV15 and TRBJ1-5; D is unresolved. This CDR3 spans 18 amino acids. Trimming removed 1 base from V and 0 bases from J, with 16 bases in between. From germline, CDR1 is LNHNV and CDR2 YYDKDF (reference sequence).

This chain connects TRBV19 to TRBJ1-5; D not certain. The germline V gene has CDR1 LNHDA and CDR2 SQIVND (reference sequence). Trimming took 8 bases from V and 6 from J, leaving 14 bases between them. The CDR3 totals 13 residues. The CDR3 loop is CASASGVVQPQHF. CDR3 sequence (DNA): TGTGCCAGTGCGAGTGGGGTCGTTCAGCCCCAGCATTTT. Full variable domain (missing parts from reference TRBV19 and TRBJ1-5): DGGITQSPKYLFRKEGQNVTLSCEQNLNHDAMYWYRQDPGQGLRLIYYSQIVNDFQKGDIAEGYSVSREKKESFPLTVTSAQKNPTAFYLCASASGVVQPQHFGDGTRLSIL.

The V gene is TRBV27, the J gene TRBJ2-5; D is undetermined. V lost 5 bases, J lost 3 bases, and 10 bases lay in between. The CDR3 is 13 amino acids. Germline values: CDR1 MNHEY, CDR2 SMNVEV (reference sequence). DNA for the CDR3: TGTGCCAGCAGTCACGTAAATGAAGAGACCCAGTACTTC. Translated: CASSHVNEETQYF.